A single sample gave rise to the 16 T cell receptor beta chains below, sequenced in a study of blood T cell repertoires in COVID-19. The method was immunoSEQ multiplex PCR; TCRdb's version includes in-frame clones alone and lacks a portion of them. The profile shows some 270,000 clones, around 84% of them singletons. Sequenced input: PBMCs or T cells enriched from blood (not recorded which). The receptors were gathered from a woman in her 50s who had been exposed to COVID-19.

V gene TRBV19 combines with J gene TRBJ2-5; 8 bases are a match to TRBD2. Germline V gene lookup returns CDR1 LNHDA and CDR2 SQIVND (reference sequence). The CDR3 sequence is 15 residues long. V lost 5 bases to trimming and J lost 7 bases; unmatched junction nucleotides: 12. Written as DNA, the CDR3 is TGTGCCAGTAGTGCAGATCGGGAGGGGGTGGCGACCCAGTACTTC. Protein product: CASSADREGVATQYF.

This clone was counted a single time. This CDR3 reads CASSSLAGAYNEQFF. CDR3 coding DNA: TGTGCCAGCAGCAGTTTGGCGGGGGCCTACAATGAGCAGTTCTTC. The chain combines TRBV2 with TRBJ2-1; 7 bases line up with TRBD2. This CDR3 is 15 amino acids long. Germline V gene lookup returns CDR1 SNHLY and CDR2 FYNNEI. J lost 2 bases, V lost 6 bases, and 7 bases had no gene match. Full variable domain (outside the CDR3, taken from reference TRBV2 and TRBJ2-1): EPEVTQTPSHQVTQMGQEVILRCVPISNHLYFYWYRQILGQKVEFLVSFYNNEISEKSEIFDDQFSVERPDGSNFTLKIRSTKLEDSAMYFCASSSLAGAYNEQFFGPGTRLTVL.

The chain combines TRBV12-3 or TRBV12-4 with TRBJ2-3; D remains unclear. The CDR3 consists of 12 residues. The germline V and J ends were trimmed by 5 bases and 5 bases, with 8 bases remaining between them. CDR3 sequence (DNA): TGTGCCAGCAGTGCAACGGTAGATACGCAGTATTTT. It is translated as CASSATVDTQYF.

This chain uses TRBV6-2 or TRBV6-3 with TRBJ1-2; a weak D match, TRBD1 (5 bases). The germline V gene has CDR1 MNHEY and CDR2 SVGEGT. Trimming took off 0 bases at V and 8 bases at J, with 10 bases between the two ends. There are 13 residues in the CDR3. The CDR3 sequence: CASSYSTAGGYTF. For the CDR3, the DNA is TGTGCCAGCAGTTACTCGACAGCCGGCGGCTACACCTTC.

The chain combines TRBV6-2 or TRBV6-3 with TRBJ1-5; D is undetermined. Germline-derived CDR1 and CDR2 are MNHEY and SVGEGT. The CDR3 consists of 16 residues. With 2 bases removed from V and 0 bases from J, the gap between germline ends came to 11 bases. The CDR3 DNA reads TGTGCCAGCAGTTACAAGGAGGGTTATAGCAATCAGCCCCAGCATTTT. It is translated as CASSYKEGYSNQPQHF.

In nucleotides, the CDR3 is TGCGCCAGCGTGACTAGCGGGGGGGACAATGAGCAGTTCTTC. Translated: CASVTSGGDNEQFF. J is TRBJ2-1 and V is TRBV5-1, with TRBD2 matching 14 bases. Per the germline V gene, CDR1 is SGHRS and CDR2 is YFSETQ. This CDR3 has 14 amino acids. V was clipped by 7 bases and J by 5 bases; unmatched bases: 2.

This CDR3 reads CASSVAAGAFYGYTF. The CDR3 nucleotides are TGTGCCAGCAGCGTAGCGGCAGGGGCGTTCTATGGCTACACCTTC. The chain joins TRBV9 to TRBJ1-2; D may be TRBD1 (6 bases). V gave up 0 bases and J gave up 4 bases, with 13 bases separating them. From germline, CDR1 is SGDLS and CDR2 YYNGEE. The CDR3 length is 15 residues.

The chain recombines TRBV2 with TRBJ2-2, with TRBD1 matching 7 bases. Trimming cost V 6 bases and J 4 bases; bases outside gene matches: 2. CDR3 size: 13 residues. CDR1 and CDR2 (germline): SNHLY, FYNNEI. CDR3 DNA sequence: TGTGCCAGCAGGGACAGGTCCACCGGGGAGCTGTTTTTT. Amino acid sequence: CASRDRSTGELFF.

The CDR3 region has the DNA TGTGCCTGGAGTGTAGAATTCCAGGGGACCGGGGAGCTGTTTTTT. Its protein product is CAWSVEFQGTGELFF. V usage is TRBV30 and J usage is TRBJ2-2; D is possibly TRBD1 (6 bases). Trimming left V 0 bases short and J 5 bases short, with 13 bases between. Germline V gene lookup returns CDR1 GTSNPN and CDR2 SVGIG (reference sequence). The CDR3 is made up of 15 amino acids.

V is TRBV10-3 and J is TRBJ1-3; 7 nucleotides match TRBD1. With V trimmed by 2 bases and J by 0 bases, 4 bases remained unmatched. The CDR3 is 16 amino acids. The germline gives CDR1 ENHRY, CDR2 SYGVKD. The CDR3 region is CAISETGALSGNTIYF. The CDR3 region has the DNA TGTGCCATCAGTGAGACAGGGGCCCTCTCTGGAAACACCATATATTTT.

This clone occurred once. V usage is TRBV24-1 and J usage is TRBJ1-5; D remains ambiguous. Germline loops: CDR1 KGHDR, CDR2 SFDVKD. Between the trimmed V and J ends, which lost 4 bases and 10 bases, there was a span of 13 bases. This CDR3 has 13 amino acids. This chain's CDR3 is CATSDSDIAPQHF. The CDR3 nucleotides read TGTGCCACCAGTGACTCTGACATCGCTCCCCAGCATTTT.

This clone was picked up a small number of times. The chain carries TRBV27 and TRBJ2-6, with D perhaps matching TRBD1 (7 bases). This CDR3 has 21 residues. V was cut by 5 bases and J by 2 bases, with 28 bases left in between. Germline assignment: CDR1 MNHEY and CDR2 SMNVEV (reference sequence). CDR3 coding DNA: TGTGCCAGCAGTCCCTTCGGCAGGGGGGCCCCGGCCCTCGCTGGGGCCAACGTCCTGACTTTC. This codes for CASSPFGRGAPALAGANVLTF. Full variable domain (missing parts from reference TRBV27 and TRBJ2-6): EAQVTQNPRYLITVTGKKLTVTCSQNMNHEYMSWYRQDPGLGLRQIYYSMNVEVTDKGDVPEGYKVSRKEKRNFPLILESPSPNQTSLYFCASSPFGRGAPALAGANVLTFGAGSRLTVL.

In its sample, this clone was seen once. The chain recombines TRBV10-1 with TRBJ1-1, with D possibly matching TRBD1 (5 bases). Germline-derived CDR1 and CDR2 are WNHNN and SYGVQD (reference sequence). The germline V and J ends were trimmed by 0 bases and 0 bases, with 8 bases remaining between them. The CDR3 spans 15 residues. Here the CDR3 DNA reads TGCGCCAGCAGTGAGTCGAAGGGGATGAACACTGAAGCTTTCTTT. Its protein is CASSESKGMNTEAFF.

This clone appeared a single time. DNA of the CDR3: TGTGCCAGCAGCGGGGCTACTCCCCTTGGTGGCTACACCTTC. Residues: CASSGATPLGGYTF. V gene TRBV7-8 combines with J gene TRBJ1-2, with D possibly TRBD1 on 5 matching bases. This CDR3 is built from 14 residues. Trimming cost V 5 bases and J 7 bases, with 17 bases left between them. Germline values: CDR1 SGHVS, CDR2 FQNEAQ.

The CDR3 reads CASSPLKGGPGTEAFF. CDR3 nucleotide sequence: TGTGCCAGCTCACCTCTTAAAGGTGGCCCGGGTACTGAAGCTTTCTTT. The chain employs TRBV18 and TRBJ1-1; D uncertain. The CDR3 is 16 residues long. The V end lost 3 bases, the J end lost 5 bases, and 19 bases lay between the germline ends. The germline gives CDR1 KGHSH, CDR2 LQKENI. The variable domain in full, completed from reference TRBV18 and TRBJ1-1, reads NAGVMQNPRHLVRRRGQEARLRCSPMKGHSHVYWYRQLPEEGLKFMVYLQKENIIDESGMPKERFSAEFPKEGPSILRIQQVVRGDSAAYFCASSPLKGGPGTEAFFGQGTRLTVV.

V is TRBV12-3 or TRBV12-4 and J is TRBJ2-7; a weak D match, TRBD1 (5 bases). Trimming took off 5 bases at V and 8 bases at J, with 13 bases between the two ends. The CDR3 contains 12 residues. The CDR3 DNA sequence: TGTGCCAGCAGTCTTCGACCAGGGAAGCAGTACTTC. Protein: CASSLRPGKQYF.